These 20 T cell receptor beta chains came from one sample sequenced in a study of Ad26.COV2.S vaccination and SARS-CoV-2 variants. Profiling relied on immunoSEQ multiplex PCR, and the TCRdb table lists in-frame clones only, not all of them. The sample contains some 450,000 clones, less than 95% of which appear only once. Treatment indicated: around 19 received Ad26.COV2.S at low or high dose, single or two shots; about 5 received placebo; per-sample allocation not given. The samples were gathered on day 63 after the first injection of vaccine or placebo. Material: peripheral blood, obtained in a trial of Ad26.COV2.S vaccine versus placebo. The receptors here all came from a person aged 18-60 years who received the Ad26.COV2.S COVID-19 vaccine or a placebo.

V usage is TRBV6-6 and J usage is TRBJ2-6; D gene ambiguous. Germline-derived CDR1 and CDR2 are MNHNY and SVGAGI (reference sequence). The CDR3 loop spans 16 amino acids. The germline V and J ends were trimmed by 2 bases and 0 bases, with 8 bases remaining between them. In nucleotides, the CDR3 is TGTGCCAGCAGTTACGGCAGCAGCTCTGGGGCCAACGTCCTGACTTTC. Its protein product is CASSYGSSSGANVLTF.

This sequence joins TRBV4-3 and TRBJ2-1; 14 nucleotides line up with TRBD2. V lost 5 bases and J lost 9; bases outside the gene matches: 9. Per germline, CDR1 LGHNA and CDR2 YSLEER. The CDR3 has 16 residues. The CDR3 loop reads CASSEGVGLAGVEQFF. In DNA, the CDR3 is TGCGCCAGCAGCGAAGGGGTGGGACTAGCGGGAGTTGAGCAGTTCTTC.

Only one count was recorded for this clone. In DNA, the CDR3 is TGTGCCAGCAGTATCGGACTAGCGGTTCCCTACGAGCAGTACTTC. As protein: CASSIGLAVPYEQYF. The chain has TRBV2 and TRBJ2-7; 10 positions agree with TRBD2. This CDR3 comprises 15 residues. The V gene's germline CDR1 is SNHLY and CDR2 FYNNEI. V was clipped by 5 bases and J by 2 bases; unmatched bases: 6.

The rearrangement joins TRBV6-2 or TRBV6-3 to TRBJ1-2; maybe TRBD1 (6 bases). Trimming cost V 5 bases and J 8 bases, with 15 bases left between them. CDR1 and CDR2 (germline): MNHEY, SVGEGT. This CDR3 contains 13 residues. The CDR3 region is CASSPGGGRGYTF. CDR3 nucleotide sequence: TGTGCCAGCAGTCCCGGTGGGGGGCGAGGCTACACCTTC.

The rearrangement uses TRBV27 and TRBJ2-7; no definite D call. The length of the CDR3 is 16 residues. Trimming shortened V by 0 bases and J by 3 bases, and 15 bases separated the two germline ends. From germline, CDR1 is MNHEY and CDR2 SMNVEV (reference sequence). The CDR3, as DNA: TGTGCCAGCAGTTTATCCCCCTACAAGGCGAACTACGAGCAGTACTTC. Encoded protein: CASSLSPYKANYEQYF.

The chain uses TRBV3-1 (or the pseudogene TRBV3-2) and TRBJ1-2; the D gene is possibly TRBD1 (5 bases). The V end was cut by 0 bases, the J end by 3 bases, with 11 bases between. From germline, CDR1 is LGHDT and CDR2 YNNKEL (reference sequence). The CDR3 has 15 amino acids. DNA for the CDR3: TGTGCCAGCAGCCAAGATGGCAGGGCTTACTATGGCTACACCTTC. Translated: CASSQDGRAYYGYTF.

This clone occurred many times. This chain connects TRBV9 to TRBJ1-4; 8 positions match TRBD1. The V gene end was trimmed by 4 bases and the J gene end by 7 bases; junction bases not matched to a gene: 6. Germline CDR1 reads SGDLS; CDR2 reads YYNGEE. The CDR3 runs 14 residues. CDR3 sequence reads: CASSPQGAGEKLFF. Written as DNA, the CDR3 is TGTGCCAGCAGCCCCCAGGGGGCGGGTGAAAAACTGTTTTTT.

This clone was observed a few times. CDR3 protein: CASSTSTGNYQPQHF. CDR3 DNA: TGTGCCAGCAGTACCTCTACAGGGAACTATCAGCCCCAGCATTTT. The chain joins TRBV28 to TRBJ1-5; TRBD1 might be the D (6 bases). CDR1 is MDHEN and CDR2 is SYDVKM in the germline V gene. This CDR3 spans 15 amino acids. Deletions cut 5 bases from V and 5 bases from J, with 16 bases between.

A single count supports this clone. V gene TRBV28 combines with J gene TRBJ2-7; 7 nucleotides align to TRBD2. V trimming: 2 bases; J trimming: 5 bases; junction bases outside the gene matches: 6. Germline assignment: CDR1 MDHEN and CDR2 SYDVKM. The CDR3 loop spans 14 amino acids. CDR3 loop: CASSLNGRTNEQYF. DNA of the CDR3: TGTGCCAGCAGTTTAAACGGGAGGACGAACGAGCAGTACTTC.

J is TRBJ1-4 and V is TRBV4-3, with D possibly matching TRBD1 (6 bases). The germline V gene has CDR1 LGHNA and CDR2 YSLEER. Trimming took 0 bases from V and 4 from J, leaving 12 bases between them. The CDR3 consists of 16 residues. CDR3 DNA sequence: TGCGCCAGCAGCCAAGATCAGGGGTGGCTTAATGAAAAACTGTTTTTT. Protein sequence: CASSQDQGWLNEKLFF.

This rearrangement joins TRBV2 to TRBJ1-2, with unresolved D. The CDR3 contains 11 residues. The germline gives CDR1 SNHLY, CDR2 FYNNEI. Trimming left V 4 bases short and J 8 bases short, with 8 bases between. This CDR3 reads CASSGPGGYTF. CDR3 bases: TGTGCCAGCAGTGGGCCCGGGGGCTACACCTTC. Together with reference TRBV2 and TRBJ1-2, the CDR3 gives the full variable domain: EPEVTQTPSHQVTQMGQEVILRCVPISNHLYFYWYRQILGQKVEFLVSFYNNEISEKSEIFDDQFSVERPDGSNFTLKIRSTKLEDSAMYFCASSGPGGYTFGSGTRLTVV.

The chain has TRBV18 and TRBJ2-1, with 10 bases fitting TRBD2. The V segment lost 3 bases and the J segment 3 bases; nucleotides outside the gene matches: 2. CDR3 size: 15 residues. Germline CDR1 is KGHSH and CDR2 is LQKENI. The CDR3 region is CASSPGLADYNEQFF. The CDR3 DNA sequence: TGTGCCAGCTCACCCGGACTAGCGGACTACAATGAGCAGTTCTTC. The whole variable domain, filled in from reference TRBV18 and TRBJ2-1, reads NAGVMQNPRHLVRRRGQEARLRCSPMKGHSHVYWYRQLPEEGLKFMVYLQKENIIDESGMPKERFSAEFPKEGPSILRIQQVVRGDSAAYFCASSPGLADYNEQFFGPGTRLTVL.

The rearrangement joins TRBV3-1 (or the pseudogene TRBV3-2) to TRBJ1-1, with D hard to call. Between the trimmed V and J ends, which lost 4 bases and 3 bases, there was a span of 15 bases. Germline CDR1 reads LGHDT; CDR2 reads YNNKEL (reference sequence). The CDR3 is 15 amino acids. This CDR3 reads CASSRTGGRDTEAFF. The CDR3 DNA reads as TGTGCCAGCAGCCGTACGGGAGGCCGGGACACTGAAGCTTTCTTT.

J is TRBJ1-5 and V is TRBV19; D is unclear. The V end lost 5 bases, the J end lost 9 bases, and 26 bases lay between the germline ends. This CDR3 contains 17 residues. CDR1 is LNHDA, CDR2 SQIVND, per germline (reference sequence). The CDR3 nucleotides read TGTGCCAGTAGTCGGGGAGGCTTGGCAATCATGGGTCGGCCCCAGCATTTT. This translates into CASSRGGLAIMGRPQHF.

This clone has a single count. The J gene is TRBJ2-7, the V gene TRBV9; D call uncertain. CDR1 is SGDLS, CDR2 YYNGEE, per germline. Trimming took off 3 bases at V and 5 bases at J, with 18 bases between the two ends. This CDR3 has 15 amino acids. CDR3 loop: CASSAWPYNTDEQYF. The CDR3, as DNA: TGTGCCAGCAGCGCTTGGCCATATAACACTGACGAGCAGTACTTC. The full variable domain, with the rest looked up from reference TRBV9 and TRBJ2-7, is DSGVTQTPKHLITATGQRVTLRCSPRSGDLSVYWYQQSLDQGLQFLIQYYNGEERAKGNILERFSAQQFPDLHSELNLSSLELGDSALYFCASSAWPYNTDEQYFGPGTRLTVT.

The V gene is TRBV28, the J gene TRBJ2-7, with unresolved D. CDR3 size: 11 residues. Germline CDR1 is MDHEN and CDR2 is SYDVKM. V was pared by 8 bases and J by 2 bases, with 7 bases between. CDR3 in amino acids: CASSLAYEQYF. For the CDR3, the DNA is TGTGCCAGCTCCTTAGCCTACGAGCAGTACTTC. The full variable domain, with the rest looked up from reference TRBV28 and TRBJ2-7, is DVKVTQSSRYLVKRTGEKVFLECVQDMDHENMFWYRQDPGLGLRLIYFSYDVKMKEKGDIPEGYSVSREKKERFSLILESASTNQTSMYLCASSLAYEQYFGPGTRLTVT.

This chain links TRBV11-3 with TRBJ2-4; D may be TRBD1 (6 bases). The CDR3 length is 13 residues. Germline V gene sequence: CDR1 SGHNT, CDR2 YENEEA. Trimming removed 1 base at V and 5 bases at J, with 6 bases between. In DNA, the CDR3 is TGTGCCAGCAGCTTAGGGACAGAAAACATTCAGTACTTC. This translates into CASSLGTENIQYF.

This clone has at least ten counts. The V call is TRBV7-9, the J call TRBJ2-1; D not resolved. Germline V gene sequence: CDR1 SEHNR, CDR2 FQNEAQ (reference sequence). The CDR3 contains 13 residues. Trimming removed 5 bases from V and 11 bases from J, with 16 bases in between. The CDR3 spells CASSLTRVAQQFF. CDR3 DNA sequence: TGTGCCAGCAGCCTAACAAGAGTAGCTCAGCAGTTCTTC.

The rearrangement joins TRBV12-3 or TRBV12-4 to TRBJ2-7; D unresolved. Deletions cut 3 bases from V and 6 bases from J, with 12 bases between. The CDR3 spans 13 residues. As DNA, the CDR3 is TGTGCCAGCAGTTTGTGGAAGCCGGCCGAGCAGTACTTC. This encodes CASSLWKPAEQYF.

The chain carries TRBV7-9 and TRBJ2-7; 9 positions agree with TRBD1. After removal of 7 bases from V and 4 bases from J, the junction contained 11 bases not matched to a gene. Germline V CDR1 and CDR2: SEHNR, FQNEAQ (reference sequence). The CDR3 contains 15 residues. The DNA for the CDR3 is TGTGCCAGCACTGGCGGGACAGGGATGGTTTACGAGCAGTACTTC. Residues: CASTGGTGMVYEQYF.